The 18 T cell receptor beta chains below all came from one sample that was sequenced in a study of a mutant IDH1 vaccine in newly diagnosed glioma. The protocol was immunoSEQ multiplex PCR, while the TCRdb copy is restricted to in-frame clones and leaves out a portion. In the table there are about 72,000 clones, roughly 84% of which are singletons. Their target antigens are unknown. Time point meaning: week 35, safety follow-up. Every single dose of the vaccine, 300 ug of mutant IDH1 20-mer peptide, came with topical imiquimod. The sequencing used PBMCs, collected from a glioma patient whose treatment included an IDH1 peptide vaccine. Source of these receptors: a man aged 18 to 29 with glioma.

The chain joins TRBV9 to TRBJ2-7; D is possibly TRBD2 (5 bases). CDR3 size: 15 residues. Trimming pared 4 bases from V and 5 bases from J, leaving 19 bases between. Germline V gives CDR1 SGDLS, CDR2 YYNGEE. The CDR3 protein is CASSPFGEGINEQYF. The CDR3 bases are TGTGCCAGCAGCCCCTTCGGGGAAGGAATAAACGAGCAGTACTTC.

The chain has TRBV6-5 and TRBJ2-2, with TRBD2 matching 10 bases. The CDR3 is 15 amino acids. V was pared by 2 bases and J by 6 bases, with 3 bases of the junction left unmatched. CDR1 and CDR2 from the germline V gene are MNHEY and SVGAGI. CDR3 nucleotide sequence: TGTGCCAGCAGTTACACTAGCGGGAATGCCGGGGAGCTGTTTTTT. Residues: CASSYTSGNAGELFF.

The CDR3 here is CASTANTGELFF. The CDR3 coding sequence is TGCGCTTCGACAGCGAACACCGGGGAGCTGTTTTTT. The chain links TRBV4-1 to TRBJ2-2; TRBD1 is a possible D gene (5 bases). Germline-derived CDR1 and CDR2 are MGHRA and YSYEKL. The CDR3 sequence is 12 residues long.

The chain has TRBV4-3 and TRBJ1-2; D is unresolved. Between the trimmed V and J ends, which lost 0 bases and 7 bases, there was a span of 9 bases. Germline CDR1 and CDR2: LGHNA and YSLEER. The CDR3 consists of 13 residues. The CDR3 loop is CASSQDYLVGYTF. The CDR3 DNA is TGCGCCAGCAGCCAAGATTACCTAGTTGGCTACACCTTC.

V is TRBV19 and J is TRBJ1-1; TRBD1 agrees at 7 bases. From germline, CDR1 is LNHDA and CDR2 SQIVND (reference sequence). The CDR3 is 14 amino acids. The trim removed 0 bases at V and 5 bases at J, leaving 3 bases unmatched. The CDR3: CASSIDGRGTEAFF. CDR3 coding DNA: TGTGCCAGTAGTATAGACGGCAGGGGGACTGAAGCTTTCTTT.

The V and J genes are TRBV4-1 and TRBJ2-1; 12 positions agree with TRBD2. V shed 0 bases, J shed 4 bases, and the junction held 1 base outside the gene matches. The CDR3 has 16 residues. CDR1 is MGHRA, CDR2 YSYEKL, per germline. The CDR3 coding sequence is TGCGCCAGCAGCCAAGAGACTAGCGGGGGTTACAATGAGCAGTTCTTC. It translates to CASSQETSGGYNEQFF.

The V and J genes are TRBV18 and TRBJ1-2; D not resolved. The CDR3 contains 12 residues. Germline CDR1 reads KGHSH; CDR2 reads LQKENI. Trimming took 6 bases from V and 3 from J, leaving 8 bases between them. For the CDR3, the DNA is TGTGCCAGCTCGTACGGGGACTATGGCTACACCTTC. This translates into CASSYGDYGYTF.

The chain employs TRBV4-1 and TRBJ1-1; possible D gene TRBD1, 5 bases. Trimming left V 4 bases short and J 2 bases short, with 17 bases between. The CDR3 covers 16 residues. The germline CDR1 and CDR2 sequences are MGHRA and YSYEKL. In nucleotides, the CDR3 is TGCGCCAGCAGCCCTGCCGGGTGGGGCCCCAACACTGAAGCTTTCTTT. It is translated as CASSPAGWGPNTEAFF.

The V and J genes are TRBV27 and TRBJ1-5; TRBD1 is a possible D gene (6 bases). Germline-derived CDR1 and CDR2 are MNHEY and SMNVEV (reference sequence). The CDR3 loop spans 15 amino acids. V was pared by 3 bases and J by 3 bases, with 12 bases between. CDR3 DNA sequence: TGTGCCAGCAGTTTCTCAGGACAGTACAATCAGCCCCAGCATTTT. It is translated as CASSFSGQYNQPQHF.

The chain carries TRBV5-5 and TRBJ1-1; D gene unclear. CDR1 and CDR2 (germline): SGHKS, YYEKEE (reference sequence). V was trimmed by 1 base and J by 10 bases, leaving 14 bases between them. The CDR3 is 13 amino acids. CDR3 loop: CASSLMPAPGAFF. The CDR3 nucleotides are TGTGCCAGCAGCTTGATGCCAGCGCCAGGAGCTTTCTTT.

V is TRBV7-3 and J is TRBJ2-1; D remains unclear. CDR1 SGHTA and CDR2 FQGTGA come from the germline V gene. Trimming shortened V by 1 base and J by 3 bases, and 7 bases separated the two germline ends. The CDR3 consists of 14 residues. For the CDR3, the DNA is TGTGCCAGCAGCTTAAATGGCGGCTACAATGAGCAGTTCTTC. Protein product: CASSLNGGYNEQFF.

The chain links TRBV15 to TRBJ2-2; D possibly corresponds to TRBD2 (5 bases). Trimming left V 8 bases short and J 0 bases short, with 10 bases between. The germline CDR1 and CDR2 sequences are LNHNV and YYDKDF (reference sequence). The CDR3 has 14 residues. Here the CDR3 reads CATARTANTGELFF. The CDR3 bases are TGTGCCACCGCCCGGACTGCGAACACCGGGGAGCTGTTTTTT.

The chain combines TRBV4-3 with TRBJ1-2, with a weak D call TRBD1 (5 bases). Between the trimmed V and J ends, which lost 0 bases and 8 bases, there was a span of 13 bases. CDR3 length: 14 amino acids. CDR1 is LGHNA, CDR2 YSLEER, per germline. CDR3 in amino acids: CASSQDGGDWGYTF. CDR3 in DNA: TGCGCCAGCAGCCAAGACGGGGGTGATTGGGGCTACACCTTC.

This chain connects TRBV7-9 to TRBJ2-1; D uncertain. In germline, CDR1 is SEHNR, CDR2 FQNEAQ (reference sequence). V was cut by 0 bases and J by 5 bases, with 11 bases left in between. The CDR3 length is 15 residues. CDR3 residues: CASSLAVGTNNEQFF. CDR3 coding DNA: TGTGCCAGCAGCTTAGCGGTGGGAACGAACAATGAGCAGTTCTTC.

V gene TRBV18 combines with J gene TRBJ2-7, with 11 nucleotides matching TRBD2. The CDR3 is 14 amino acids. Looked up from germline, CDR1 is KGHSH and CDR2 is LQKENI. V lost 6 bases to trimming and J lost 5 bases; unmatched junction nucleotides: 6. CDR3 nucleotides: TGTGCCAGCTCGAAGACTAGCGGGGAACACGAGCAGTACTTC. It specifies CASSKTSGEHEQYF.

There are a few counts of this clone. V gene TRBV10-3 combines with J gene TRBJ1-5; D not certain. Trimming shortened V by 4 bases and J by 3 bases, and 7 bases separated the two germline ends. The V gene's germline CDR1 is ENHRY and CDR2 SYGVKD. The CDR3 has 13 amino acids. CDR3 amino acids: CAISAAINQPQHF. The CDR3 coding sequence is TGTGCCATCAGTGCCGCCATCAATCAGCCCCAGCATTTT.

V is TRBV5-6 and J is TRBJ2-1, with D possibly being TRBD1 or TRBD2 (6 bases each). The CDR3 totals 15 residues. Per the germline V gene, CDR1 is SGHDT and CDR2 is YYEEEE. V was clipped by 2 bases and J by 3 bases, with 12 bases between them. CDR3 in DNA: TGTGCCAGCAGCTTTGGGGGGCAGAACTACAATGAGCAGTTCTTC. This translates into CASSFGGQNYNEQFF.

The rearrangement uses TRBV18 and TRBJ1-2; TRBD1 matches 12 bases. Trimming cost V 4 bases and J 4 bases; bases outside gene matches: 10. In germline, CDR1 is KGHSH, CDR2 LQKENI. The CDR3 length is 17 residues. CDR3 residues: CASSHGTGTGGSYGYTF. The CDR3 nucleotides read TGTGCCAGCTCACACGGGACCGGGACAGGGGGCTCCTATGGCTACACCTTC.